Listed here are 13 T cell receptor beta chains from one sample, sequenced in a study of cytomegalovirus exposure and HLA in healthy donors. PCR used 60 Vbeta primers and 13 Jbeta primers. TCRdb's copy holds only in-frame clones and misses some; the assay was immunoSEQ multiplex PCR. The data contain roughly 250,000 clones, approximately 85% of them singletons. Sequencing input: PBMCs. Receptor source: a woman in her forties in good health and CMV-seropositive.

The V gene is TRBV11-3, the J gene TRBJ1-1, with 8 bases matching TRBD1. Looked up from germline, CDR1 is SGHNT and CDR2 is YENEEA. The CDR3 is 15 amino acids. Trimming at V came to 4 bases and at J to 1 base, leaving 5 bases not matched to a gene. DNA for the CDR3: TGTGCCAGCAGCTACTCGGGACAGGCGAACACTGAAGCTTTCTTT. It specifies CASSYSGQANTEAFF.

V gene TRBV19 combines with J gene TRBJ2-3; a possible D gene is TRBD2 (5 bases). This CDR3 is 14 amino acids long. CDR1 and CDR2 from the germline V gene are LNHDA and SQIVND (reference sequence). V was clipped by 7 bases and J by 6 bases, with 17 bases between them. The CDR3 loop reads CASKGASPGDTQYF. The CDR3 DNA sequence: TGTGCCAGTAAGGGCGCCTCCCCGGGGGATACGCAGTATTTT. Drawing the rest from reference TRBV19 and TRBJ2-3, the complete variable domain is DGGITQSPKYLFRKEGQNVTLSCEQNLNHDAMYWYRQDPGQGLRLIYYSQIVNDFQKGDIAEGYSVSREKKESFPLTVTSAQKNPTAFYLCASKGASPGDTQYFGPGTRLTVL.

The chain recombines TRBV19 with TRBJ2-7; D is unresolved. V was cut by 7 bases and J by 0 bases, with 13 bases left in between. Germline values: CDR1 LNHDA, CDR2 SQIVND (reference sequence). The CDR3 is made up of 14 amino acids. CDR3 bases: TGTGCCAGTAAAGCGAGGTTACTCTCCTACGAGCAGTACTTC. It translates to CASKARLLSYEQYF. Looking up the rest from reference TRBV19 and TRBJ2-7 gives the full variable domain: DGGITQSPKYLFRKEGQNVTLSCEQNLNHDAMYWYRQDPGQGLRLIYYSQIVNDFQKGDIAEGYSVSREKKESFPLTVTSAQKNPTAFYLCASKARLLSYEQYFGPGTRLTVT.

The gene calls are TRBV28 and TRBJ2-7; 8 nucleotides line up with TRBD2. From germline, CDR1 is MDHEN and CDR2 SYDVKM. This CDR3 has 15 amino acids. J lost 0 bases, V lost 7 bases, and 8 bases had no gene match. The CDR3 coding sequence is TGTGCCAGCAACGTCCCCGGGACTAGCTCCTACGAGCAGTACTTC. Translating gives CASNVPGTSSYEQYF.

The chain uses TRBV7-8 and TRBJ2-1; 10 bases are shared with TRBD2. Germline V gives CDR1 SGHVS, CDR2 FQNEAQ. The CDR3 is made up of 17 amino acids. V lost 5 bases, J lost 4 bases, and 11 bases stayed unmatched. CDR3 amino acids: CASSHHPGLAQYNEQFF. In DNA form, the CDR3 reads TGTGCCAGCAGCCACCACCCGGGACTAGCGCAATACAATGAGCAGTTCTTC.

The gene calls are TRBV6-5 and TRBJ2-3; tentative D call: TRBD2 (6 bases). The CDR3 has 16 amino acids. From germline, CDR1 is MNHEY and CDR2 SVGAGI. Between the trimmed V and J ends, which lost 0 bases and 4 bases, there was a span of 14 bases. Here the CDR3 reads CASSYSIGSGADTQYF. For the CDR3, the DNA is TGTGCCAGCAGTTACTCTATCGGTAGCGGAGCAGATACGCAGTATTTT.

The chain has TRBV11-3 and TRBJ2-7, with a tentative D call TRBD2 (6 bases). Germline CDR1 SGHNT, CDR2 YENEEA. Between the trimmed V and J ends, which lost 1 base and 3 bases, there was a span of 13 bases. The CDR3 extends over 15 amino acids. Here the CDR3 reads CASSLGVGGYYEQYF. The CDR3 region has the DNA TGTGCCAGCAGCTTAGGGGTCGGGGGATACTACGAGCAGTACTTC.

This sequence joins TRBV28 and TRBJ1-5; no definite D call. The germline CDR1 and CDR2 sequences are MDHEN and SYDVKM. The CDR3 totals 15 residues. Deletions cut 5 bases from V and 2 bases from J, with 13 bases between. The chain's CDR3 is CASSARINGNQPQHF. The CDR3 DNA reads TGTGCCAGCAGTGCGCGAATAAATGGCAATCAGCCCCAGCATTTT.

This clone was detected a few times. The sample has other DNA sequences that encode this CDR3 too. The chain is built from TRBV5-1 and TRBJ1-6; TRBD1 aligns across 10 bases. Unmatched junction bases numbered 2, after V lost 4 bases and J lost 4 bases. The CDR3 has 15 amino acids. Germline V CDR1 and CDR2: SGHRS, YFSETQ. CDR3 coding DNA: TGCGCCAGCAGCCCGGGACAGGGGTATAATTCACCCCTCCACTTT. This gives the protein CASSPGQGYNSPLHF.

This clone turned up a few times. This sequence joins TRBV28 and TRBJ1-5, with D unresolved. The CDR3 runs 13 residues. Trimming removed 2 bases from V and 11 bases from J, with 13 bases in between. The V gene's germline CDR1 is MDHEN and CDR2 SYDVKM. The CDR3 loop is CASSLNVGRTQHF. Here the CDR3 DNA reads TGTGCCAGCAGTTTAAACGTGGGGAGGACCCAGCATTTT.

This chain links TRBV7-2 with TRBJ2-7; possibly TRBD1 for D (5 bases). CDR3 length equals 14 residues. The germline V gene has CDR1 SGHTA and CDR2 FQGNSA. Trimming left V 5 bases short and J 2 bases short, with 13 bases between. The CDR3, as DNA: TGTGCCAGCAGCCTAGGACACGGAACCTACGAGCAGTACTTC. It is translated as CASSLGHGTYEQYF.

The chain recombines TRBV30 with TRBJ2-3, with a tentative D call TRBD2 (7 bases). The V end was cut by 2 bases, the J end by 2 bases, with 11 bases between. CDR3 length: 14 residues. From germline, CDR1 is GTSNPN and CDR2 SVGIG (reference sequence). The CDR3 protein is CAWSPGGLTDTQYF. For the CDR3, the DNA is TGTGCCTGGAGTCCCGGGGGGCTCACAGATACGCAGTATTTT.

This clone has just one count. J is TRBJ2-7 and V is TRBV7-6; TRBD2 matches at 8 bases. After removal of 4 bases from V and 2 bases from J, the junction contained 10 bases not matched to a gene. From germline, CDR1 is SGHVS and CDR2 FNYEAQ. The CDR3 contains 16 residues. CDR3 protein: CASSSDPVRGAYEQYF. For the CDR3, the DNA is TGTGCCAGCAGCTCCGATCCGGTGCGGGGGGCCTACGAGCAGTACTTC. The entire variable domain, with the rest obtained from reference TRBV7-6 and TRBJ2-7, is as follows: GAGVSQSPRYKVTKRGQDVALRCDPISGHVSLYWYRQALGQGPEFLTYFNYEAQQDKSGLPNDRFSAERPEGSISTLTIQRTEQRDSAMYRCASSSDPVRGAYEQYFGPGTRLTVT.